Below are 21 T cell receptor beta chains sequenced from a single sample in a study of PD-1 blockade in classical Hodgkin lymphoma. Assay: immunoSEQ multiplex PCR; the TCRdb copy retains only in-frame clones and omits some. The sample consists of tens of thousands of clones, about three quarters of them appearing once. There was relapse after autologous stem cell transplantation in every patient, and there was variation in brentuximab vedotin exposure. Source: peripheral blood mononuclear cells (PBMCs), taken at baseline. Receptor source: a human donor with classical Hodgkin lymphoma.

The chain has TRBV4-3 and TRBJ2-5; D may be TRBD2 (5 bases). Germline V gene lookup returns CDR1 LGHNA and CDR2 YSLEER. The CDR3 has 15 residues. The germline V and J ends were trimmed by 0 bases and 5 bases, with 13 bases remaining between them. The CDR3 loop is CASSQDRRLRETQYF. CDR3 sequence (DNA): TGCGCCAGCAGCCAAGATAGGAGGCTACGGGAGACCCAGTACTTC.

The chain recombines TRBV7-9 with TRBJ1-1; TRBD1 might be the D (5 bases). The V gene lost 3 bases and the J gene lost 5 bases, with 28 bases spanning the gap. CDR1 is SEHNR and CDR2 is FQNEAQ in the germline V gene (reference sequence). This CDR3 contains 19 residues. The CDR3 DNA reads TGTGCCAGCAGCTTGGGGGAGGGGTCAGGGTATGGTGGTGGGACTGAAGCTTTCTTT. Amino acid sequence: CASSLGEGSGYGGGTEAFF.

The chain joins TRBV19 to TRBJ2-2; no firm D call. The germline V gene has CDR1 LNHDA and CDR2 SQIVND (reference sequence). Trimming removed 3 bases at V and 10 bases at J, with 12 bases between. This CDR3 spans 13 amino acids. DNA of the CDR3: TGTGCCAGTAGTATGACCCCCAGAATGGAGCTGTTTTTT. Translating gives CASSMTPRMELFF.

The chain recombines TRBV6-5 with TRBJ2-3; 8 bases fit TRBD1. The CDR3 length is 14 residues. V lost 5 bases, J lost 4 bases, and 5 bases stayed unmatched. Per the germline V gene, CDR1 is MNHEY and CDR2 is SVGAGI. The CDR3: CASSRGQGADTQYF. CDR3 coding DNA: TGTGCCAGCAGTCGCGGACAGGGCGCAGATACGCAGTATTTT.

This clone was recorded once. The V and J genes are TRBV5-4 and TRBJ2-3; no clear D. The CDR3 runs 16 residues. The V and J ends lost 4 bases and 5 bases respectively, with 20 bases between them. The germline V gene has CDR1 SGHNT and CDR2 YYREEE (reference sequence). CDR3 protein: CASSPDPNSSRDTQYF. CDR3 coding DNA: TGTGCCAGCAGCCCCGACCCTAACTCCAGTCGAGATACGCAGTATTTT. The full variable domain, completed using reference TRBV5-4 and TRBJ2-3, is ETGVTQSPTHLIKTRGQQVTLRCSSQSGHNTVSWYQQALGQGPQFIFQYYREEENGRGNFPPRFSGLQFPNYSSELNVNALELDDSALYLCASSPDPNSSRDTQYFGPGTRLTVL.

This clone was seen a few times. J is TRBJ1-6 and V is TRBV28, with TRBD1 matching 7 bases. The junction had 6 bases not matched to a gene; V was cut back by 6 bases and J by 7 bases. The CDR3 is 14 residues long. From germline, CDR1 is MDHEN and CDR2 SYDVKM. The CDR3 loop is CASRDGTANSPLHF. The CDR3 DNA is TGTGCCAGCAGGGACGGGACAGCCAATTCACCCCTCCACTTT.

The V call is TRBV27, the J call TRBJ1-1, with TRBD1 as a possible D gene (6 bases). With 5 bases removed from V and 5 bases from J, the gap between germline ends came to 27 bases. This CDR3 region has 18 residues. CDR1 and CDR2 from the germline V gene are MNHEY and SMNVEV (reference sequence). The CDR3 loop is CASSLGVETGFIVTEAFF. The CDR3 DNA is TGTGCCAGCAGTCTAGGGGTAGAGACAGGCTTCATAGTGACTGAAGCTTTCTTT.

V gene TRBV5-1 combines with J gene TRBJ1-1; possibly TRBD1 for D (6 bases). V lost 5 bases and J lost 2, with 19 bases in between. The CDR3 length is 16 residues. Germline loops: CDR1 SGHRS, CDR2 YFSETQ. Here the CDR3 DNA reads TGCGCCAGCAGGCGGGATCGGACAGATTCTAACACTGAAGCTTTCTTT. Translation gives CASRRDRTDSNTEAFF. The full variable domain, its missing parts supplied by reference TRBV5-1 and TRBJ1-1, is KAGVTQTPRYLIKTRGQQVTLSCSPISGHRSVSWYQQTPGQGLQFLFEYFSETQRNKGNFPGRFSGRQFSNSRSEMNVSTLELGDSALYLCASRRDRTDSNTEAFFGQGTRLTVV.

V usage is TRBV27 and J usage is TRBJ2-6; maybe TRBD1 (5 bases). V lost 3 bases and J 0 bases, leaving 6 bases between the germline ends. Looked up from germline, CDR1 is MNHEY and CDR2 is SMNVEV (reference sequence). The CDR3 consists of 15 residues. The CDR3 loop reads CASSFQGSGANVLTF. CDR3 nucleotide sequence: TGTGCCAGCAGTTTCCAGGGCTCTGGGGCCAACGTCCTGACTTTC.

In DNA, the CDR3 is TGTGCCAGCAGTCCCTTTGGACTAGCGGGAGGTCGCGAGCAGTACTTC. Amino acid sequence: CASSPFGLAGGREQYF. V gene TRBV6-6 combines with J gene TRBJ2-7; 14 bases are a match to TRBD2. Germline CDR1 reads MNHNY; CDR2 reads SVGAGI (reference sequence). The J segment lost 6 bases and the V segment lost 5 bases, leaving 9 bases of the junction unmatched. The CDR3 contains 16 residues.

CDR3 region: CASSESGFGYNEQFF. In nucleotides, the CDR3 is TGTGCCAGCAGTGAATCGGGTTTCGGCTACAATGAGCAGTTCTTC. The V call is TRBV2, the J call TRBJ2-1; D is unclear. CDR1 is SNHLY and CDR2 is FYNNEI in the germline V gene. Trimming pared 2 bases from V and 3 bases from J, leaving 11 bases between. This CDR3 region has 15 residues.

The V call is TRBV4-2, the J call TRBJ2-3; D not resolved. V was pared by 1 base and J by 5 bases, with 10 bases between. CDR1 and CDR2 (germline): LGHNA, YNFKEQ. The CDR3 is 14 amino acids. The CDR3 here is CASSQVSGRDTQYF. The CDR3 DNA follows: TGTGCCAGCAGCCAAGTATCCGGGCGAGATACGCAGTATTTT.

This chain joins TRBV2 and TRBJ1-4; TRBD1 matches at 12 bases. Germline CDR1 is SNHLY and CDR2 is FYNNEI. V lost 7 bases, J lost 7 bases, and 1 base stayed unmatched. The CDR3 has 13 residues. CDR3 sequence: CASKGQGAEKLFF. The CDR3 DNA is TGTGCCAGCAAGGGACAGGGGGCTGAAAAACTGTTTTTT.

The CDR3, as DNA: TGTGCCAGCAGCCAAGACATGGATAATTCACCCCTCCACTTT. Translating gives CASSQDMDNSPLHF. The rearrangement links TRBV14 to TRBJ1-6; the D is unclear. CDR3 length: 14 residues. Trimming left V 0 bases short and J 5 bases short, with 5 bases between. Germline-derived CDR1 and CDR2 are SGHDN and FVKESK.

This clone was observed once. The chain employs TRBV28 and TRBJ1-5; D ambiguous. The V end lost 6 bases, the J end lost 0 bases, and 9 bases lay between the germline ends. The CDR3 totals 14 residues. Germline-derived CDR1 and CDR2 are MDHEN and SYDVKM. CDR3 in amino acids: CASRIQFSNQPQHF. The DNA of the CDR3 is TGTGCCAGCAGGATACAATTTAGCAATCAGCCCCAGCATTTT. Filled out from reference TRBV28 and TRBJ1-5, the complete variable domain reads DVKVTQSSRYLVKRTGEKVFLECVQDMDHENMFWYRQDPGLGLRLIYFSYDVKMKEKGDIPEGYSVSREKKERFSLILESASTNQTSMYLCASRIQFSNQPQHFGDGTRLSIL.

The chain combines TRBV7-2 with TRBJ1-5; D uncertain. There are 16 residues in the CDR3. V lost 2 bases to trimming and J lost 1 base, with 12 bases between them. CDR1 and CDR2 (germline): SGHTA, FQGNSA. CDR3 in DNA: TGTGCCAGCAGCTTAACCTACGACGACAGCAATCAGCCCCAGCATTTT. It translates to CASSLTYDDSNQPQHF.

By its share, this clone is medium-sized. The chain recombines TRBV7-9 with TRBJ2-7; D may be TRBD2 (6 bases). Trimming shortened V by 5 bases and J by 5 bases, and 16 bases separated the two germline ends. The CDR3 totals 14 residues. Looked up from germline, CDR1 is SEHNR and CDR2 is FQNEAQ (reference sequence). The CDR3 reads CASSPIGGPDEQYF. The CDR3 nucleotides are TGTGCCAGCAGCCCTATTGGAGGGCCGGACGAGCAGTACTTC.

The CDR3 loop reads CASSVQGAGSSGANVLTF. The CDR3 DNA sequence: TGCGCCAGCAGTGTCCAGGGGGCGGGTTCCTCTGGGGCCAACGTCCTGACTTTC. This chain links TRBV10-2 with TRBJ2-6, with 8 positions matching TRBD1. Trimming cost V 4 bases and J 0 bases; bases outside gene matches: 8. The CDR3 spans 18 residues. CDR1 and CDR2 from the germline V gene are WSHSY and SAAADI.

The genes are TRBV15 and TRBJ2-1, with D perhaps matching TRBD2 (6 bases). The ends were cut back, 0 bases at V and 8 bases at J, with 17 bases in the middle. Per the germline V gene, CDR1 is LNHNV and CDR2 is YYDKDF (reference sequence). There are 16 residues in the CDR3. The CDR3, as DNA: TGTGCCACCAGCAGAGATCCTAGCGCAGTCTCACATGAGCAGTTCTTC. Translated: CATSRDPSAVSHEQFF.

The rearrangement links TRBV5-6 to TRBJ2-1; D is undetermined. The germline gives CDR1 SGHDT, CDR2 YYEEEE. The length of the CDR3 is 14 residues. V lost 6 bases and J lost 2, with 12 bases in between. In DNA form, the CDR3 reads TGTGCCAGCACTAGTTGGGGTACCTACAATGAGCAGTTCTTC. Amino acids: CASTSWGTYNEQFF.

V usage is TRBV30 and J usage is TRBJ2-5, with 11 bases lining up with TRBD2. The CDR3 spans 14 residues. The V and J ends lost 2 bases and 4 bases, in that order; junction bases with no gene match: 3. Germline loops: CDR1 GTSNPN, CDR2 SVGIG (reference sequence). The chain's CDR3 is CAWSKLAGGETQYF. The CDR3 nucleotides read TGTGCCTGGAGTAAGCTAGCGGGAGGAGAGACCCAGTACTTC.